A single sample gave rise to the 29 T cell receptor beta chains below, sequenced in a study of shared clonotypes between healthy human individuals. The method was immunoSEQ multiplex PCR; TCRdb's version includes in-frame clones alone and lacks a portion of them. The sample has around 2.5 million clones; roughly 93% are singletons. The sequencing input was naive CD4+ T cells from PBMCs. Described subset: CD45RA+ positively selected. All receptors come from a man between 18 and 35 years old in good health. Some clones in this sample may be carry-over from other donors' samples.

This rearrangement joins TRBV28 to TRBJ2-5; D is unclear. The CDR3 sequence is 14 residues long. V lost 1 base and J lost 5, with 11 bases in between. Germline V gene lookup returns CDR1 MDHEN and CDR2 SYDVKM. CDR3: CASSLFGRWETQYF. The CDR3 DNA reads TGTGCCAGCAGTTTATTTGGCAGGTGGGAGACCCAGTACTTC. Full variable domain (outside the CDR3, taken from reference TRBV28 and TRBJ2-5): DVKVTQSSRYLVKRTGEKVFLECVQDMDHENMFWYRQDPGLGLRLIYFSYDVKMKEKGDIPEGYSVSREKKERFSLILESASTNQTSMYLCASSLFGRWETQYFGPGTRLLVL.

Written as DNA, the CDR3 is TGTGCCATCAGTGATGAAAAGCGCTACGAGCAGTACTTC. Translating it yields CAISDEKRYEQYF. This chain links TRBV10-3 with TRBJ2-7, with D unresolved. The germline V and J ends were trimmed by 3 bases and 3 bases, with 9 bases remaining between them. The V gene's germline CDR1 is ENHRY and CDR2 SYGVKD. The CDR3 consists of 13 residues.

Here the CDR3 reads CASSLDRRLETQYF. CDR3 in DNA: TGTGCCAGCAGCTTGGACAGGAGGCTTGAGACCCAGTACTTC. J is TRBJ2-5 and V is TRBV5-4, with D perhaps being TRBD1 or TRBD2 (5 bases each). CDR1 is SGHNT and CDR2 is YYREEE in the germline V gene (reference sequence). The ends were cut back, 0 bases at V and 5 bases at J, with 11 bases in the middle. The CDR3 length is 14 residues.

A word on this clone: Additional DNA sequences in this sample encode the identical CDR3. The chain has TRBV6-5 and TRBJ2-7, with 8 bases matching TRBD1. V trimming: 0 bases; J trimming: 2 bases; junction bases outside the gene matches: 3. Per germline, CDR1 MNHEY and CDR2 SVGAGI. The CDR3 consists of 15 residues. CDR3 nucleotides: TGTGCCAGCAGTTACTCCGGGACAGGTCCCTACGAGCAGTACTTC. It encodes CASSYSGTGPYEQYF.

The chain links TRBV4-3 to TRBJ2-1; 9 bases agree with TRBD2. Germline lookup yields CDR1 LGHNA and CDR2 YSLEER. This CDR3 is 15 amino acids long. J was trimmed by 12 bases and V by 0 bases; bases with no gene match: 9. CDR3 sequence: CASSQDIGGTSSQFF. CDR3 in DNA: TGCGCCAGCAGCCAAGATATCGGGGGGACTAGCTCGCAGTTCTTC.

This chain joins TRBV18 and TRBJ1-5, with D possibly matching TRBD1 (6 bases). V was cut by 5 bases and J by 5 bases, with 13 bases left in between. In germline, CDR1 is KGHSH, CDR2 LQKENI. The CDR3 consists of 14 residues. CDR3 bases: TGTGCCAGCTCAGCCTTAAACAGGGATCAGCCCCAGCATTTT. Protein product: CASSALNRDQPQHF.

Note on this clone: The sample has other DNA sequences that encode this CDR3 too. The gene calls are TRBV7-2 and TRBJ2-7; tentative D call: TRBD2 (5 bases). The length of the CDR3 is 15 residues. Trimming cost V 1 base and J 0 bases, with 10 bases left between them. CDR1 and CDR2 from the germline V gene are SGHTA and FQGNSA. DNA for the CDR3: TGTGCCAGCAGCTTAGGATCGGGGAGCTCCTACGAGCAGTACTTC. Protein: CASSLGSGSSYEQYF.

This chain joins TRBV18 and TRBJ1-1; D is unresolved. Trimming removed 2 bases at V and 6 bases at J, with 7 bases between. CDR1 is KGHSH, CDR2 LQKENI, per germline. The CDR3 has 12 amino acids. The CDR3 loop reads CASSPFASEAFF. CDR3 nucleotides: TGTGCCAGCTCACCATTTGCTTCTGAAGCTTTCTTT.

V usage is TRBV11-2 and J usage is TRBJ2-2; D is unresolved. Trimming removed 5 bases at V and 5 bases at J, with 15 bases between. The germline CDR1 and CDR2 sequences are SGHAT and FQNNGV. CDR3 length: 15 residues. CDR3 sequence reads: CASSLLNPDTGELFF. The CDR3 DNA reads as TGTGCCAGCAGCCTCTTGAATCCCGATACCGGGGAGCTGTTTTTT.

The V gene is TRBV4-2, the J gene TRBJ2-3; TRBD2 matches 10 bases. Germline CDR1 and CDR2: LGHNA and YNFKEQ. J was trimmed by 5 bases and V by 0 bases; bases with no gene match: 8. The CDR3 is made up of 17 amino acids. The CDR3 bases are TGTGCCAGCAGCCAAGATCTAGCGGGAGATGGGCTAGATACGCAGTATTTT. Translating it yields CASSQDLAGDGLDTQYF.

This clone was recorded only once. The chain joins TRBV6-5 to TRBJ1-3, with 8 positions matching TRBD1. Germline assignment: CDR1 MNHEY and CDR2 SVGAGI. Losses at the gene ends were 4 bases for V and 0 bases for J; bases not matched to a gene: 5. CDR3 length equals 16 residues. The CDR3 DNA follows: TGTGCCAGCAGTTCATGGACAGGGACCTCTGGAAACACCATATATTTT. Its translation: CASSSWTGTSGNTIYF.

The genes are TRBV7-8 and TRBJ2-5; no reliable D call. The V gene lost 2 bases and the J gene lost 10 bases, with 11 bases spanning the gap. The CDR3 loop spans 12 amino acids. Germline V gene lookup returns CDR1 SGHVS and CDR2 FQNEAQ. The CDR3 sequence is CASSLRGDIQYF. The DNA for the CDR3 is TGTGCCAGCAGCTTAAGAGGAGACATCCAGTACTTC. Based on the CDR3 plus reference TRBV7-8 and TRBJ2-5, the full variable domain is GAGVSQSPRYKVAKRGQDVALRCDPISGHVSLFWYQQALGQGPEFLTYFQNEAQLDKSGLPSDRFFAERPEGSVSTLKIQRTQQEDSAVYLCASSLRGDIQYFGPGTRLLVL.

This clone was observed a single time. The rearrangement joins TRBV29-1 to TRBJ2-1, with 7 bases identical to TRBD2. Per the germline V gene, CDR1 is SQVTM and CDR2 is ANQGSEA. The ends lost 4 bases at V and 4 bases at J; junction bases unmatched: 7. CDR3 length: 14 residues. This chain's CDR3 is CSVVLGLGYNEQFF. CDR3 coding DNA: TGCAGCGTTGTGCTCGGACTAGGGTACAATGAGCAGTTCTTC.

This chain connects TRBV9 to TRBJ2-7; TRBD1 matches at 7 bases. J lost 6 bases, V lost 4 bases, and 16 bases had no gene match. Germline values: CDR1 SGDLS, CDR2 YYNGEE. This CDR3 spans 16 amino acids. The CDR3 DNA follows: TGTGCCAGCAGCTCGAGGGCCGAGACAGGGCTTCGCGAGCAGTACTTC. Its protein is CASSSRAETGLREQYF.

The chain carries TRBV29-1 and TRBJ2-1; the D gene is possibly TRBD1 (6 bases). Germline assignment: CDR1 SQVTM and CDR2 ANQGSEA. The CDR3 totals 12 residues. The V gene lost 4 bases and the J gene lost 5 bases, with 9 bases spanning the gap. CDR3 nucleotides: TGCAGCGTTGCCCAGGGGAACAATGAGCAGTTCTTC. It is translated as CSVAQGNNEQFF.

Here the CDR3 DNA reads TGTGCCAGCAGTTACTCGATTGGCAGTCTGAAGGCTTTCTTT. Amino acid sequence: CASSYSIGSLKAFF. The rearrangement links TRBV6-6 to TRBJ1-1, with no clear D. V was trimmed by 0 bases and J by 11 bases, leaving 16 bases between them. The CDR3 totals 14 residues. The V gene's germline CDR1 is MNHNY and CDR2 SVGAGI (reference sequence).

This clone was seen once. The chain couples TRBV28 to TRBJ2-3; 16 bases are shared with TRBD2. V shed 6 bases and J 4 bases; nucleotides not matched to a gene: 13. The CDR3 sequence is 19 residues long. Looked up from germline, CDR1 is MDHEN and CDR2 is SYDVKM. In DNA, the CDR3 is TGTGCCAGCAGGATAACTCTGGGACTAGCGGGAGGGCCACCAGATACGCAGTATTTT. Translating it yields CASRITLGLAGGPPDTQYF.

V is TRBV28 and J is TRBJ2-1, with TRBD2 as a possible D gene (6 bases). The CDR3 spans 13 residues. The V gene's germline CDR1 is MDHEN and CDR2 SYDVKM. Trimming took off 3 bases at V and 11 bases at J, with 14 bases between the two ends. This chain's CDR3 is CASSFRRGWQQFF. CDR3 bases: TGTGCCAGCAGTTTTCGGCGGGGTTGGCAGCAGTTCTTC.

The J gene is TRBJ2-3, the V gene TRBV7-8, with TRBD2 as a possible D gene (6 bases). Per the germline V gene, CDR1 is SGHVS and CDR2 is FQNEAQ. The CDR3 is 16 amino acids. Trimming removed 2 bases from V and 3 bases from J, with 15 bases in between. The CDR3 DNA sequence: TGTGCCAGCAGCTTACTCGGAGGGTCGGGTACAGATACGCAGTATTTT. It codes for CASSLLGGSGTDTQYF.

The chain links TRBV5-1 to TRBJ1-1; D is possibly TRBD1 (6 bases). Germline V gene sequence: CDR1 SGHRS, CDR2 YFSETQ. This CDR3 contains 15 residues. V was shortened by 0 bases and J by 4 bases, with 13 bases between the two germline ends. The CDR3 DNA is TGCGCCAGCAGCTTGGATTCGGGGGCGCGCACTGAAGCTTTCTTT. This translates into CASSLDSGARTEAFF.

The chain is built from TRBV27 and TRBJ2-3, with no clear D. The CDR3 is made up of 15 amino acids. With 5 bases removed from V and 4 bases from J, the gap between germline ends came to 16 bases. Germline lookup yields CDR1 MNHEY and CDR2 SMNVEV (reference sequence). CDR3 coding DNA: TGTGCCAGCAGTCCAATAGCCTTGCAGGCAGATACGCAGTATTTT. Residues: CASSPIALQADTQYF.

This chain connects TRBV20-1 to TRBJ2-3; D might be TRBD1 or TRBD2, each matching 5 bases. CDR1 and CDR2 (germline): DFQATT, SNEGSKA (reference sequence). This CDR3 spans 11 amino acids. V lost 1 base to trimming and J lost 7 bases, with 6 bases between them. The CDR3 here is CSARGGNTQYF. As DNA, the CDR3 is TGCAGTGCTAGAGGGGGGAATACGCAGTATTTT.

The J gene is TRBJ1-4, the V gene TRBV4-1; 7 nucleotides align to TRBD1. This CDR3 comprises 16 residues. Germline values: CDR1 MGHRA, CDR2 YSYEKL. Unmatched junction bases numbered 11, after V lost 3 bases and J lost 7 bases. CDR3: CASSHSPTGQGEKLFF. The CDR3 nucleotides read TGCGCCAGCAGCCATTCCCCGACAGGGCAGGGTGAAAAACTGTTTTTT.

The rearrangement joins TRBV4-1 to TRBJ2-7, with 9 bases lining up with TRBD1. V shed 4 bases, J shed 3 bases, and the junction held 10 bases outside the gene matches. Germline V CDR1 and CDR2: MGHRA, YSYEKL. The CDR3 spans 16 residues. The CDR3 nucleotides read TGCGCCAGCAGCCCTAAAAGAGGGGACAGGGACTACGAGCAGTACTTC. It specifies CASSPKRGDRDYEQYF.

The CDR3 reads CASRAGRGLPYEQYF. As DNA, the CDR3 is TGTGCCAGCAGGGCGGGTAGGGGGCTTCCCTACGAGCAGTACTTC. The chain joins TRBV6-6 to TRBJ2-7; 7 bases match TRBD1. V dropped 6 bases and J dropped 2; count of bases not matched to a gene: 10. Germline CDR1 MNHNY, CDR2 SVGAGI (reference sequence). The CDR3 loop spans 15 amino acids.

For this clone: The junction shows a germline mismatch at one end, possibly a read error. The same CDR3 is also encoded by other DNA sequences in this sample. The chain recombines TRBV28 with TRBJ1-5; D not resolved. Germline lookup yields CDR1 MDHEN and CDR2 SYDVKM. The CDR3 is made up of 15 amino acids. The CDR3 loop reads CASSRPLVSNQPQHF. The DNA of the CDR3 is TGTGCTAGCAGCAGGCCGCTCGTTAGCAATCAGCCCCAGCATTTT.

The chain joins TRBV7-2 to TRBJ1-2; 7 bases are a match to TRBD1. The germline V gene encodes CDR1 SGHTA and CDR2 FQGNSA. V dropped 9 bases and J dropped 2; count of bases not matched to a gene: 6. This CDR3 is built from 13 residues. The CDR3 loop is CASQGQLNYGYTF. CDR3 coding DNA: TGTGCCAGTCAGGGACAGCTGAACTATGGCTACACCTTC.

The rearrangement joins TRBV7-8 to TRBJ2-7, with 8 bases identical to TRBD1. The CDR3 sequence is 15 residues long. Germline V gene sequence: CDR1 SGHVS, CDR2 FQNEAQ. V dropped 3 bases and J dropped 1; count of bases not matched to a gene: 5. The CDR3 loop is CASSFLGQGSYEQYF. The CDR3 nucleotides read TGTGCCAGCAGCTTTCTCGGACAGGGATCCTACGAGCAGTACTTC.

This sequence joins TRBV2 and TRBJ1-1, with 7 bases that match TRBD1. The CDR3 has 14 amino acids. The germline V gene has CDR1 SNHLY and CDR2 FYNNEI. The ends lost 11 bases at V and 3 bases at J; junction bases unmatched: 12. The CDR3 nucleotides read TGTGCCGTCCTGAAGACAGGGTGGGACACTGAAGCTTTCTTT. Its protein product is CAVLKTGWDTEAFF.